These T cell receptor beta chains were read from a single sample in a study of blood T cells in healthy people across ages. One entry per CDR3 protein results from TCRdb running MiXCR on the 5' RACE reads. Among 1.5 million to 2 million distinct CDR3 sequences listed, roughly 52% were seen once. The material sequenced was blood. The receptors were sampled from a woman aged 40 to 49 in good health. Each CDR3 is given with its conserved first and last residue. Fields, in order: V gene, CDR3 protein.

V: TRBV18
CDR3: CASSPNRGPNEKLFF

V: TRBV14
CDR3: CASSQAQGNRETQYF

V: TRBV29-1
CDR3: CSVGTGILGDEQFF

V: TRBV27
CDR3: CASSLLAPYNSPLHF

V: TRBV5-1
CDR3: CASSGGLGPVITDTQYF

V: TRBV7-3
CDR3: CASSLGLAERNEQYF

V: TRBV5-1
CDR3: CASSSPGQGVLNTEAFF

V: TRBV6-6
CDR3: CASSYSAGRGTDTQYF

V: TRBV29-1
CDR3: CSVEERDGYTF

V: TRBV29-1
CDR3: CSVPDVGGGADTQYF

V: TRBV7-2
CDR3: CASRLLRDSNYGYTF

V: TRBV28
CDR3: CASHSSGETQFF

V: TRBV20-1
CDR3: CSVSQGPGEQYF

V: TRBV27
CDR3: CASRQSRGTSLYEQYF

V: TRBV20-1
CDR3: CSADTNLAGGYNEQFF

V: TRBV5-1
CDR3: CASSTDRADEQFF

V: TRBV7-2
CDR3: CASSPEGMLRSSYEQYF

V: TRBV9
CDR3: CASGRTGGPYEQYF

V: TRBV4-1
CDR3: CASSRSRGGSYNEQFF

V: TRBV5-6
CDR3: CASSLPAGFNSPLHF

V: TRBV5-5
CDR3: CASSSSGQGGYGYTF

V: TRBV14
CDR3: CASSRTGHEQYF

V: TRBV6-5
CDR3: CAHRRGSNTEAFF

V: TRBV21-1
CDR3: CASCMRGHTYEQYF

V: TRBV9
CDR3: CASGRTGVYSDTQYF

V: TRBV7-2
CDR3: CASSLIATSGGSQETQYF

V: TRBV4-3
CDR3: CASSQYWTAISEQYF